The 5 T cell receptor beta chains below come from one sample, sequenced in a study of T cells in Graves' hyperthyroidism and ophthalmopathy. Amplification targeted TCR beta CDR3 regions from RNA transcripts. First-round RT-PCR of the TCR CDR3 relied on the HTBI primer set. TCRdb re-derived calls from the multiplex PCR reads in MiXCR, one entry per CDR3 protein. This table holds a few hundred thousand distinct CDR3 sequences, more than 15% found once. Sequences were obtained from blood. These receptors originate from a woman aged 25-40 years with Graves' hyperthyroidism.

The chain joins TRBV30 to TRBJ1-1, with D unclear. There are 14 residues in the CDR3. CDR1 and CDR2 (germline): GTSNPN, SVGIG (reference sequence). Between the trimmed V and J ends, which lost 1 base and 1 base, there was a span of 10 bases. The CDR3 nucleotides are TGTGCCTGGAGTGCGGCAGGCTGGAACACTGAAGCTTTCTTT. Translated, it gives CAWSAAGWNTEAFF.

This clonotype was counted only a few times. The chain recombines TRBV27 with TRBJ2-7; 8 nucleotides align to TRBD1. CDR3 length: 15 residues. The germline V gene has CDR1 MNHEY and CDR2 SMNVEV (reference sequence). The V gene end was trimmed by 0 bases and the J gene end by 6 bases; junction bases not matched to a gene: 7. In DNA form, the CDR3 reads TGTGCCAGCAGTTTATCGTCACAGGGGGTCGGCGAGCAGTACTTC. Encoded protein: CASSLSSQGVGEQYF.

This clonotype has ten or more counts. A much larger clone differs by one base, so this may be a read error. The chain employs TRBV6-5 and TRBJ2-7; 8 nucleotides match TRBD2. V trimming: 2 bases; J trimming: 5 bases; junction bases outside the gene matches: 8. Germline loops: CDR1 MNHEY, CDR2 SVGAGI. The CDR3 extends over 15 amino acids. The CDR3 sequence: CASSYEGLVINEQYF. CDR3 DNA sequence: TGTGCCAGCAGTTACGAGGGACTAGTGATCAACGAGCAGTACTTC.

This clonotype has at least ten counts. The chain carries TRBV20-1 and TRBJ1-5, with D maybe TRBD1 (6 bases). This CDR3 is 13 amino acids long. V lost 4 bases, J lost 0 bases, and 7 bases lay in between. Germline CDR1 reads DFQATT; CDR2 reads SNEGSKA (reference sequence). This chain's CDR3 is CSATGDSNQPQHF. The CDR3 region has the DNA TGCAGTGCTACAGGGGATAGCAATCAGCCCCAGCATTTT.

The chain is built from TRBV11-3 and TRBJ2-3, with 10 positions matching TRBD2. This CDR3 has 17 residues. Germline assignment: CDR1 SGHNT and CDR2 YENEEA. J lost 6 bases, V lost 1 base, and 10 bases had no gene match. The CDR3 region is CASSLGRASGSGDTQYF. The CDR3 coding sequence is TGTGCCAGCAGCTTAGGCCGGGCTAGCGGGAGTGGGGATACGCAGTATTTT.